The 20 T cell receptor beta chains given below trace back to one sample, sequenced in a study of OX40 agonist ivuxolimab in advanced cancers. Repertoires were generated with immunoSEQ multiplex PCR, while TCRdb's copy carries only in-frame clones and drops some. The repertoire consists of approximately 70,000 clones, with around nine tenths occurring once and the leading ten covering approximately 0.49%. Source: CD4+ or CD8+ T cells sorted from blood, taken in a trial of the OX40 agonist ivuxolimab. These receptors all come from an adult with an advanced solid tumor such as melanoma, head and neck, liver or kidney cancer.

The gene calls are TRBV11-3 and TRBJ2-2; 12 nucleotides line up with TRBD2. The V gene's germline CDR1 is SGHNT and CDR2 YENEEA. This CDR3 is built from 14 residues. V gave up 5 bases and J gave up 8 bases; unmatched junction bases: 3. The CDR3 DNA reads as TGTGCCAGCAGCCGACTAGCGGGAGTGGGGGAGCTGTTTTTT. It translates to CASSRLAGVGELFF.

The chain uses TRBV5-4 and TRBJ2-1; TRBD2 matches 8 bases. This CDR3 has 15 amino acids. V trimming: 6 bases; J trimming: 0 bases; junction bases outside the gene matches: 5. Germline V gene data show CDR1 as SGHNT and CDR2 as YYREEE (reference sequence). The CDR3 DNA is TGTGCCAGCACTCCGAGCGGGAGCTCCTACAATGAGCAGTTCTTC. It translates to CASTPSGSSYNEQFF.

This chain connects TRBV7-9 to TRBJ2-6; a weak D match, TRBD2 (6 bases). Trimming removed 3 bases from V and 3 bases from J, with 9 bases in between. CDR3 length equals 15 residues. Looked up from germline, CDR1 is SEHNR and CDR2 is FQNEAQ (reference sequence). The CDR3, as DNA: TGTGCCAGCAGCTTTGGGGGAGGTGGGGCCAACGTCCTGACTTTC. Translating it yields CASSFGGGGANVLTF.

This chain's CDR3 is CASSERGGGADTGELFF. DNA of the CDR3: TGCGCCAGCAGTGAGAGGGGAGGGGGCGCAGACACCGGGGAGCTGTTTTTT. V and J are TRBV10-2 and TRBJ2-2; D may be TRBD1 or TRBD2 (7 bases each). Trimming took off 2 bases at V and 3 bases at J, with 16 bases between the two ends. Germline CDR1 and CDR2: WSHSY and SAAADI. The CDR3 sequence is 17 residues long.

The V and J genes are TRBV7-3 and TRBJ2-5; D gene uncertain. CDR1 is SGHTA, CDR2 FQGTGA, per germline. CDR3 length: 16 residues. Trimming left V 0 bases short and J 5 bases short, with 16 bases between. CDR3 in amino acids: CASSLTVDAGRETQYF. The CDR3 DNA follows: TGTGCCAGCAGCTTAACAGTGGACGCTGGCCGGGAGACCCAGTACTTC. The full variable domain, in which reference TRBV7-3 and TRBJ2-5 provide the parts outside the CDR3, is GAGVSQTPSNKVTEKGKYVELRCDPISGHTALYWYRQSLGQGPEFLIYFQGTGAADDSGLPNDRFFAVRPEGSVSTLKIQRTERGDSAVYLCASSLTVDAGRETQYFGPGTRLLVL.

The rearrangement joins TRBV7-3 to TRBJ1-1, with D unclear. Germline-derived CDR1 and CDR2 are SGHTA and FQGTGA. CDR3 size: 15 residues. V lost 0 bases and J 1 base, leaving 9 bases between the germline ends. The CDR3 DNA reads as TGTGCCAGCAGCTTAACCTTACAGAAGAACACTGAAGCTTTCTTT. Protein: CASSLTLQKNTEAFF.

V gene TRBV28 combines with J gene TRBJ2-7; D gene uncertain. CDR3 length equals 14 residues. Between the trimmed V and J ends, which lost 2 bases and 5 bases, there was a span of 13 bases. The germline gives CDR1 MDHEN, CDR2 SYDVKM. In DNA form, the CDR3 reads TGTGCCAGCAGTTTACCGGTTTCTCCCCACGAGCAGTACTTC. This translates into CASSLPVSPHEQYF.

The V call is TRBV5-1, the J call TRBJ1-4, with 11 bases fitting TRBD1. The V gene's germline CDR1 is SGHRS and CDR2 YFSETQ. This CDR3 region has 14 residues. Losses at the gene ends were 4 bases for V and 7 bases for J; bases not matched to a gene: 3. The CDR3 protein is CASSPGTGGEKLFF. The CDR3 nucleotides read TGCGCCAGCAGCCCCGGGACAGGGGGTGAAAAACTGTTTTTT.

This rearrangement joins TRBV18 to TRBJ1-5, with 11 bases fitting TRBD1. From germline, CDR1 is KGHSH and CDR2 LQKENI. With 5 bases clipped from V and 2 bases from J, the junction kept 5 bases outside the gene matches. The CDR3 runs to 16 residues. Here the CDR3 DNA reads TGTGCCAGCTCAGCGGACAGGGGGCGAGGCAATCAGCCCCAGCATTTT. Its translation is CASSADRGRGNQPQHF.

This CDR3 reads CASSLRWGREETQYF. CDR3 bases: TGTGCCAGCAGCCTGCGATGGGGCAGGGAAGAGACCCAGTACTTC. This chain connects TRBV7-3 to TRBJ2-5, with TRBD1 as a possible D gene (5 bases). The CDR3 covers 15 residues. In germline, CDR1 is SGHTA, CDR2 FQGTGA. V lost 5 bases and J 3 bases, leaving 16 bases between the germline ends.

The V and J genes are TRBV7-2 and TRBJ2-7, with D perhaps matching TRBD1 (6 bases). Trimming took 6 bases from V and 0 from J, leaving 12 bases between them. The V gene's germline CDR1 is SGHTA and CDR2 FQGNSA. The CDR3 is made up of 14 amino acids. The CDR3 sequence is CASRPDSRSYEQYF. The CDR3 DNA is TGTGCCAGCAGACCGGACAGTCGCTCCTACGAGCAGTACTTC.

The chain carries TRBV6-5 and TRBJ1-6; D is uncertain. There are 15 residues in the CDR3. Trimming left V 2 bases short and J 7 bases short, with 12 bases between. Germline CDR1 reads MNHEY; CDR2 reads SVGAGI. CDR3 protein: CASSYGLVGNSPLHF. The CDR3, as DNA: TGTGCCAGCAGTTACGGACTGGTAGGGAATTCACCCCTCCACTTT.

This clone was seen once. The rearrangement uses TRBV6-1 and TRBJ1-1; 7 nucleotides agree with TRBD1. The CDR3 totals 13 residues. V shed 6 bases, J shed 5 bases, and the junction held 6 bases outside the gene matches. Germline-derived CDR1 and CDR2 are MNHNS and SASEGT. CDR3 sequence (DNA): TGTGCCAGCAGGACCAGGGGGGGTACTGAAGCTTTCTTT. Its translation: CASRTRGGTEAFF.

This clone was observed a single time. The V call is TRBV27, the J call TRBJ2-2, with 12 bases identical to TRBD2. Germline CDR1 is MNHEY and CDR2 is SMNVEV (reference sequence). Trimming cost V 5 bases and J 6 bases; bases outside gene matches: 7. The CDR3 consists of 16 residues. This CDR3 is CASSRWTSGTPGELFF. The CDR3 DNA sequence: TGTGCCAGCAGTCGGTGGACTAGCGGGACCCCCGGGGAGCTGTTTTTT.

The rearrangement joins TRBV5-5 to TRBJ2-7, with D tentatively TRBD1 or TRBD2 (5 bases each). Germline V gene data show CDR1 as SGHKS and CDR2 as YYEKEE (reference sequence). Trimming removed 1 base at V and 1 base at J, with 21 bases between. The CDR3 has 18 amino acids. The CDR3 loop reads CASSLYMARAGTSYEQYF. The CDR3 bases are TGTGCCAGCAGCTTGTATATGGCGCGGGCAGGGACGTCCTACGAGCAGTACTTC.

This clone was picked up one time. V and J are TRBV27 and TRBJ1-1, with 7 bases identical to TRBD1. The CDR3 runs 14 residues. Losses at the gene ends were 6 bases for V and 4 bases for J; bases not matched to a gene: 8. Germline CDR1 reads MNHEY; CDR2 reads SMNVEV (reference sequence). The CDR3 DNA is TGTGCCAGCAGATCCGGGACAGCTAGCACTGAAGCTTTCTTT. It encodes CASRSGTASTEAFF.

This sequence joins TRBV18 and TRBJ2-2, with D perhaps matching TRBD1 (5 bases). Germline assignment: CDR1 KGHSH and CDR2 LQKENI. Trimming took 0 bases from V and 4 from J, leaving 12 bases between them. There are 16 residues in the CDR3. CDR3 nucleotides: TGTGCCAGCTCACCACCAAACAGCCAGGGCACCGGGGAGCTGTTTTTT. This encodes CASSPPNSQGTGELFF.

V is TRBV4-2 and J is TRBJ2-7, with 9 bases aligning to TRBD2. CDR1 and CDR2 from the germline V gene are LGHNA and YNFKEQ. J gave up 0 bases and V 3 bases, and 12 bases lay outside the gene matches. The CDR3 contains 18 residues. The CDR3 reads CASSQRASSGIGSYEQYF. In DNA form, the CDR3 reads TGTGCCAGCAGCCAGCGCGCGTCTAGCGGGATCGGCTCCTACGAGCAGTACTTC.

The table lists this clone with a count of one. The chain uses TRBV5-6 and TRBJ2-5; TRBD1 or TRBD2 may be the D gene (6 bases each). Germline CDR1 SGHDT, CDR2 YYEEEE. The germline V and J ends were trimmed by 5 bases and 5 bases, with 13 bases remaining between them. The CDR3 is 13 residues long. The CDR3: CASRNVGGETQYF. The CDR3 DNA reads TGTGCCAGCAGAAACGTAGGGGGGGAGACCCAGTACTTC.

The chain links TRBV5-8 to TRBJ2-3; D gene ambiguous. Trimming shortened V by 4 bases and J by 0 bases, and 3 bases separated the two germline ends. CDR1 and CDR2 from the germline V gene are SGHTS and YDEGEE. CDR3 length: 12 residues. The CDR3 is CASSPSTDTQYF. The CDR3 nucleotides read TGTGCCAGCAGCCCTAGCACAGATACGCAGTATTTT. The entire variable domain, with the rest obtained from reference TRBV5-8 and TRBJ2-3, is as follows: EAGVTQSPTHLIKTRGQQATLRCSPISGHTSVYWYQQALGLGLQFLLWYDEGEERNRGNFPPRFSGRQFPNYSSELNVNALELEDSALYLCASSPSTDTQYFGPGTRLTVL.